These 9 T cell receptor beta chains share one sample of origin, sequenced in a study of cytomegalovirus exposure and HLA in healthy donors. A multiplex PCR was run with 60 Vbeta primers and 13 Jbeta primers. The method was immunoSEQ multiplex PCR; TCRdb's version includes in-frame clones alone and lacks a portion of them. The sample lists about 140,000 clones; roughly four fifths were seen once. Sequencing was carried out using PBMCs. These receptors were obtained from a man aged 30 to 45 in good health and CMV-seronegative.

The rearrangement links TRBV2 to TRBJ2-2; 11 bases line up with TRBD2. J was trimmed by 5 bases and V by 6 bases; bases with no gene match: 17. The CDR3 contains 19 residues. Germline V CDR1 and CDR2: SNHLY, FYNNEI. CDR3: CASSNRLAGPPGGTGELFF. The DNA of the CDR3 is TGTGCCAGCAGCAACCGACTAGCGGGACCTCCCGGGGGGACCGGGGAGCTGTTTTTT.

This clone appeared a single time. This chain connects TRBV18 to TRBJ1-5; D is unclear. In germline, CDR1 is KGHSH, CDR2 LQKENI. The V and J ends lost 5 bases and 2 bases respectively, with 7 bases between them. The CDR3 has 13 amino acids. The CDR3 reads CASSAQGNQPQHF. The CDR3 nucleotides are TGTGCCAGCTCAGCCCAGGGCAATCAGCCCCAGCATTTT.

In this sample, this clone turned up a few times. The chain employs TRBV15 and TRBJ2-3; 9 bases align to TRBD1. Germline trimming cut 1 base from V and 3 bases from J; bases unmatched to any gene: 5. The CDR3 length is 16 residues. The V gene's germline CDR1 is LNHNV and CDR2 YYDKDF (reference sequence). The CDR3 bases are TGTGCCACCAGCAGAGGTGGACAGGGGTTAACAGATACGCAGTATTTT. This codes for CATSRGGQGLTDTQYF. Full variable domain (rest looked up from reference TRBV15 and TRBJ2-3): DAMVIQNPRYQVTQFGKPVTLSCSQTLNHNVMYWYQQKSSQAPKLLFHYYDKDFNNEADTPDNFQSRRPNTSFCFLDIRSPGLGDTAMYLCATSRGGQGLTDTQYFGPGTRLTVL.

This chain links TRBV18 with TRBJ1-1, with D maybe TRBD1 (6 bases). This CDR3 region has 14 residues. Trimming pared 2 bases from V and 10 bases from J, leaving 17 bases between. Germline V CDR1 and CDR2: KGHSH, LQKENI. CDR3 DNA: TGTGCCAGCTCACCAGAGGACAGTGTTTTGTTAGCTTTCTTT. It yields the protein CASSPEDSVLLAFF.

This clone came up a few times. An end of the junction differs from the germline gene, which may be a read error. The chain uses TRBV6-5 and TRBJ2-1, with TRBD2 matching over 9 bases. The CDR3 length is 12 residues. Germline loops: CDR1 MNHEY, CDR2 SVGAGI. CDR3 residues: CASIPVAGAPIF. The CDR3 DNA is TGTGCCAGCATCCCCGTAGCGGGGGCCCCCATCTTC.

The gene calls are TRBV2 and TRBJ2-3; 9 bases are a match to TRBD1. The CDR3 has 16 residues. The germline CDR1 and CDR2 sequences are SNHLY and FYNNEI. V dropped 6 bases and J dropped 4; count of bases not matched to a gene: 11. The CDR3 DNA reads TGTGCCAGCAGAACATTGGGACAGGGAAATTCAGATACGCAGTATTTT. This sequence encodes CASRTLGQGNSDTQYF.

The V gene is TRBV7-9, the J gene TRBJ2-7; D remains unclear. Trimming removed 0 bases at V and 7 bases at J, with 7 bases between. CDR3 length equals 12 residues. Germline V gives CDR1 SEHNR, CDR2 FQNEAQ (reference sequence). The CDR3 region is CASSLALTEQYF. Here the CDR3 DNA reads TGTGCCAGCAGCTTAGCGCTCACAGAGCAGTACTTC.

The rearrangement uses TRBV14 and TRBJ1-2, with TRBD1 matching 9 bases. In germline, CDR1 is SGHDN, CDR2 FVKESK. This CDR3 is 16 amino acids long. With V trimmed by 0 bases and J by 4 bases, 6 bases remained unmatched. CDR3 DNA sequence: TGTGCCAGCAGCCAAGATCTAACAGGGGGCCCCTATGGCTACACCTTC. It is translated as CASSQDLTGGPYGYTF. Filled out from reference TRBV14 and TRBJ1-2, the complete variable domain reads EAGVTQFPSHSVIEKGQTVTLRCDPISGHDNLYWYRRVMGKEIKFLLHFVKESKQDESGMPNNRFLAERTGGTYSTLKVQPAELEDSGVYFCASSQDLTGGPYGYTFGSGTRLTVV.

This chain links TRBV30 with TRBJ1-3; TRBD1 might be the D (5 bases). Trimming cost V 2 bases and J 0 bases, with 11 bases left between them. The CDR3 has 15 amino acids. Germline values: CDR1 GTSNPN, CDR2 SVGIG (reference sequence). The CDR3 DNA is TGTGCCTGGAGTTCCAAGGGGTCCTCTGGAAACACCATATATTTT. It is translated as CAWSSKGSSGNTIYF.